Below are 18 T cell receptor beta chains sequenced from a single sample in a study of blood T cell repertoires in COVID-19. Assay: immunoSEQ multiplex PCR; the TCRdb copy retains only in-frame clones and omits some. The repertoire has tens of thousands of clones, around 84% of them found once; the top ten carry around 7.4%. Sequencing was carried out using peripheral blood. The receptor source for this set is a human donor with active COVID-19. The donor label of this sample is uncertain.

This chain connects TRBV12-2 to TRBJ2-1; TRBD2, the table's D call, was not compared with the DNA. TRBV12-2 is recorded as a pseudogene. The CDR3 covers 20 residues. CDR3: CASRLDLAGDVISSYNEQFF. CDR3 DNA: TGTGCAAGTCGCTTAGACCTAGCGGGAGACGTTATAAGCTCCTACAATGAGCAGTTCTTC.

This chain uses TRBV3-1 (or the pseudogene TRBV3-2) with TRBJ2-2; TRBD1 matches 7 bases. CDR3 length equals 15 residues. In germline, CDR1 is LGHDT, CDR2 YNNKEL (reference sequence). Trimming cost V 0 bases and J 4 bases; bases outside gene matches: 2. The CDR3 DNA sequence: TGTGCCAGCAGCCAAGAAGCAGGGGGCACCGGGGAGCTGTTTTTT. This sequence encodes CASSQEAGGTGELFF.

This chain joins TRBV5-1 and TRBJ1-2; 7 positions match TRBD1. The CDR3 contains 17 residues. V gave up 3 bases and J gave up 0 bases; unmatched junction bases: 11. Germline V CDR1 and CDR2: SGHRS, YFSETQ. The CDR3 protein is CASSYEGAPEANYGYTF. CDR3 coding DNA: TGCGCCAGCAGCTACGAGGGGGCCCCGGAAGCTAACTATGGCTACACCTTC.

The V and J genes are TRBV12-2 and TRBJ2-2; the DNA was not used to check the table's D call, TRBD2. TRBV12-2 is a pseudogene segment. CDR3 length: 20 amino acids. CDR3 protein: CASRLGWTNSNLRNTGELFF. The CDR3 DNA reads TGTGCAAGTCGCTTAGGGTGGACTAACTCAAACCTCCGCAACACCGGGGAGCTGTTTTTT.

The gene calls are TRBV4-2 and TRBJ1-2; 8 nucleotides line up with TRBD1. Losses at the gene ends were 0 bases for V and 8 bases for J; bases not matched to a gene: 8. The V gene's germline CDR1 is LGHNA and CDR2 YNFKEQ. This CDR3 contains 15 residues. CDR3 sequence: CASSQESGTGQGYTF. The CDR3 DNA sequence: TGTGCCAGCAGCCAAGAATCCGGGACAGGCCAGGGCTACACCTTC.

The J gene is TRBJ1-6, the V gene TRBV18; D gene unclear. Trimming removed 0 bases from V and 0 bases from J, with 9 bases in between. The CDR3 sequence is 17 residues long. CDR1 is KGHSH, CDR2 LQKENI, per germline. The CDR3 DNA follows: TGTGCCAGCTCACCACCGGGCCCAAGCTCCTATAATTCACCCCTCCACTTT. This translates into CASSPPGPSSYNSPLHF.

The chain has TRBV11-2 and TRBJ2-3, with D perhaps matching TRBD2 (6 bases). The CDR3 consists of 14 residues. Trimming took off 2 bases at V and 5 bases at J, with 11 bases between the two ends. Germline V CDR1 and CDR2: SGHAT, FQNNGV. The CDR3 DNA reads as TGTGCCAGCAGCTTAAGGCAGGGAGGAGATACGCAGTATTTT. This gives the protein CASSLRQGGDTQYF.

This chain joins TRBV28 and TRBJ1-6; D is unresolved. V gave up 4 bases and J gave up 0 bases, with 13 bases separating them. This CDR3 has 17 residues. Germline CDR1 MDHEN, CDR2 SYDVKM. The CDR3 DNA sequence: TGTGCCAGCAGTTCCCAAGCCCTGAGCTCCTATAATTCACCCCTCCACTTT. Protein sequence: CASSSQALSSYNSPLHF.

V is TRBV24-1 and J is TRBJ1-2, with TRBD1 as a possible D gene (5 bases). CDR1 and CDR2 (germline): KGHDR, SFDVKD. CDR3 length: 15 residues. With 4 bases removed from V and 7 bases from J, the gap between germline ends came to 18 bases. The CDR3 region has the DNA TGTGCCACCAGTGACCCGGACACGGATGTAGGTGGCTACACCTTC. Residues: CATSDPDTDVGGYTF.

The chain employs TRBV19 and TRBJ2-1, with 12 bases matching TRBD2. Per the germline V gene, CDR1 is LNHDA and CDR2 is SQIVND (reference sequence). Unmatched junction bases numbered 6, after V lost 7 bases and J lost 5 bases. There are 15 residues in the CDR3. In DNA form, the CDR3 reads TGTGCCAGTACCAGAGGACTAGCGGGAAACAATGAGCAGTTCTTC. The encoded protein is CASTRGLAGNNEQFF. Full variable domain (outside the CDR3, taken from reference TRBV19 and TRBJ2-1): DGGITQSPKYLFRKEGQNVTLSCEQNLNHDAMYWYRQDPGQGLRLIYYSQIVNDFQKGDIAEGYSVSREKKESFPLTVTSAQKNPTAFYLCASTRGLAGNNEQFFGPGTRLTVL.

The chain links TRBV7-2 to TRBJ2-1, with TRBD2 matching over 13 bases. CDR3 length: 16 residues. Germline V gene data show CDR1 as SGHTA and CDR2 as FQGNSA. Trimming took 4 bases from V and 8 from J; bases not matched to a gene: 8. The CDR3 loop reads CASSSRTSGRYHEQFF. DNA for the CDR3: TGTGCCAGCAGCTCCAGGACTAGCGGGAGATATCATGAGCAGTTCTTC.

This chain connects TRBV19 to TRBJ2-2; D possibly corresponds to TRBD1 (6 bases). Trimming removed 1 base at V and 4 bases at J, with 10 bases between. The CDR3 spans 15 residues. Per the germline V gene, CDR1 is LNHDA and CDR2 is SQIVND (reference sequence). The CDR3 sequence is CASSIGSRGTGELFF. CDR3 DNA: TGTGCCAGTAGTATAGGGTCCAGGGGCACCGGGGAGCTGTTTTTT.

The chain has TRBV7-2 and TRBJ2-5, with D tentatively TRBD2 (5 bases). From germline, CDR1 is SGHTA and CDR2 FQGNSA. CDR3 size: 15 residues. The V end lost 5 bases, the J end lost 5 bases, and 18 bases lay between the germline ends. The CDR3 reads CASSTLAGEWETQYF. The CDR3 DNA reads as TGTGCCAGCAGCACGCTGGCGGGCGAGTGGGAGACCCAGTACTTC.

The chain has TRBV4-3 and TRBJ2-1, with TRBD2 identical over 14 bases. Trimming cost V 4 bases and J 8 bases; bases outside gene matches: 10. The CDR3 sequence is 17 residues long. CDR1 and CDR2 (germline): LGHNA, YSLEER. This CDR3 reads CASSRVSGTSGRDEQFF. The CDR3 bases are TGCGCCAGCAGCCGAGTATCCGGGACTAGCGGGAGAGATGAGCAGTTCTTC.

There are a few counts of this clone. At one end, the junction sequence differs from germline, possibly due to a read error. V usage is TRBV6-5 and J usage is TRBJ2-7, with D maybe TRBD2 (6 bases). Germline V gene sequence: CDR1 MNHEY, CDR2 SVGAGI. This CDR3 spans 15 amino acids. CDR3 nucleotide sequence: TGTGCCAGCACTTACCAGGCGGGACCCGCCTACGAGCAGTACTTC. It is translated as CASTYQAGPAYEQYF.

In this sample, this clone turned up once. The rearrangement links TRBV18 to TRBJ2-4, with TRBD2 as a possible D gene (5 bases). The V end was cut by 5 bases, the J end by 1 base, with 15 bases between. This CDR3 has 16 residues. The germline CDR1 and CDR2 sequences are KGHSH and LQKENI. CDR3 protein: CASSSSRGGAKNIQYF. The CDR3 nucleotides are TGTGCCAGCTCATCATCCCGGGGTGGGGCCAAAAACATTCAGTACTTC.

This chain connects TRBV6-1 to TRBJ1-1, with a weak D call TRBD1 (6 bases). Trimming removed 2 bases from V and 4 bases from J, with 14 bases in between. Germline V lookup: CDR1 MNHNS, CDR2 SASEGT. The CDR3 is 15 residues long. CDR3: CASSERGGWGTEAFF. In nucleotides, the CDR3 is TGTGCCAGCAGTGAAAGGGGGGGTTGGGGCACTGAAGCTTTCTTT.

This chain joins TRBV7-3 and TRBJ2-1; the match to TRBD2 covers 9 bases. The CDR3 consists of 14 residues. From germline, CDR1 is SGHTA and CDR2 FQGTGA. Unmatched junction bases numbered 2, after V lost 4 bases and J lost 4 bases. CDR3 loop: CASSSAGGYNEQFF. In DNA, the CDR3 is TGTGCCAGCAGCTCCGCGGGGGGGTACAATGAGCAGTTCTTC.